The clone carrying this T cell receptor beta chain was observed once. From germline, CDR1 is LGHNT and CDR2 FRNRAP. V was pared by 2 bases and J by 7 bases, with 18 bases between. This CDR3 is 16 amino acids long. This sample is part of a study of cytomegalovirus exposure and HLA in healthy donors. Primers included in the PCR were 60 Vbeta and 13 Jbeta primers. Using immunoSEQ multiplex PCR, the repertoire was profiled, and TCRdb retains in-frame clones only, with some absent. The sample lists 90,000 to 130,000 clones; roughly 73% were seen once. This receptor was taken from a woman aged 25 to 45 in good health and CMV-seronegative. The rearrangement links TRBV12-5 to TRBJ2-1, with D tentatively TRBD2 (8 bases). The specimen was PBMCs. CDR3 residues: CASGLLLSGTVNEQFF. In DNA, the CDR3 is TGTGCTAGTGGTTTGCTCCTTAGCGGGACAGTTAATGAGCAGTTCTTC.